The table lists the clone carrying this T cell receptor (beta chain) with a count of one. This entry comes from a study of blood T cell repertoires in COVID-19. About the research overall: Sources were T cells, B-cell-depleted T cells, or PBMCs; the material itself was cDNA or gDNA.

TCRdb keeps only in-frame clones here, not all; method: immunoSEQ multiplex PCR. Altogether hundreds of thousands of clones are present, roughly 91% being singletons, with the ten largest covering approximately 9%. The CDR3 totals 15 residues. Trimming shortened V by 1 base and J by 0 bases, and 7 bases separated the two germline ends. Germline-derived CDR1 and CDR2 are LNHDA and SQIVND (reference sequence). Sample: PBMCs or T cells enriched from blood (not recorded which). The clonotype was recovered from a man aged 35 to 55 who had recovered from COVID-19. The rearrangement links TRBV19 to TRBJ1-5; D remains unclear. CDR3 in amino acids: CASSIGATSNQPQHF. The CDR3 DNA follows: TGTGCCAGTAGTATAGGAGCGACTAGCAATCAGCCCCAGCATTTT.